Below are 4 T cell receptor beta chains sequenced from a single sample in a study of blood T cells in healthy people across ages. Sample-barcoded 5' priming and a J-beta primer mix drove a second PCR of roughly 7 to 11 cycles. TCRdb called the 5' RACE reads again in MiXCR, with one record for every CDR3 protein. This table has about 630,000 distinct CDR3 sequences, 20% to 25% appearing once. Sequencing was done on a sample of blood. The receptors stem from a man aged 65 to 85 in good health.

Points on this clonotype: One end of the junction varies from germline; a read error may be responsible. The gene calls are TRBV4-3 and TRBJ2-1; D call uncertain. Germline CDR1 LGHNA, CDR2 YSLEER. The CDR3 length is 15 residues. This CDR3 is CASSQDRSSYYEQFF. In DNA form, the CDR3 reads TGCGCCAGCAGCCAAGACAGGAGCTCCTACTATGAGCAGTTCTTC.

The chain recombines TRBV6-1 with TRBJ1-4, with TRBD1 as a possible D gene (5 bases). CDR3 length equals 16 residues. V lost 5 bases and J lost 0, with 13 bases in between. The V gene's germline CDR1 is MNHNS and CDR2 SASEGT. The CDR3 reads CASSLVGAATNEKLFF. CDR3 nucleotides: TGTGCCAGCAGTCTCGTTGGGGCTGCAACTAATGAAAAACTGTTTTTT.

J is TRBJ2-3 and V is TRBV7-2; TRBD1 might be the D (6 bases). CDR3 size: 15 residues. Germline loops: CDR1 SGHTA, CDR2 FQGNSA. Trimming stripped 2 bases from V and 3 bases from J, with 12 bases between. CDR3 protein: CASSLQGRETDTQYF. The CDR3 DNA reads TGTGCCAGCAGCTTACAGGGGAGAGAGACAGATACGCAGTATTTT. The whole variable domain, filled in from reference TRBV7-2 and TRBJ2-3, reads GAGVSQSPSNKVTEKGKDVELRCDPISGHTALYWYRQSLGQGLEFLIYFQGNSAPDKSGLPSDRFSAERTGGSVSTLTIQRTQQEDSAVYLCASSLQGRETDTQYFGPGTRLTVL.

This clonotype was recorded a few times. The rearrangement uses TRBV7-3 and TRBJ2-1; D might be TRBD1 or TRBD2, each matching 5 bases. Germline-derived CDR1 and CDR2 are SGHTA and FQGTGA. V shed 4 bases and J shed 2 bases, with 12 bases lying between them. The CDR3 sequence is 15 residues long. In DNA, the CDR3 is TGTGCCAGCAGCTCGAACGGGGCCCCCTACAATGAGCAGTTCTTC. Its translation is CASSSNGAPYNEQFF.